This T cell receptor (beta chain) was recorded in a study of T cell responses to AZD1222 COVID-19 vaccine. Germline V lookup: CDR1 KGHSH, CDR2 LQKENI. The V gene end was trimmed by 6 bases and the J gene end by 0 bases; junction bases not matched to a gene: 7. This CDR3 has 15 amino acids. Produced via immunoSEQ multiplex PCR; TCRdb's table is partial and in-frame only. The top ten clones hold 1.1% of a sample with about 130,000 clones, more than 90% of them seen once. The chain recombines TRBV18 with TRBJ2-7; 8 bases are a match to TRBD1. Source: peripheral blood, taken 28 days after the second AZD1222 dose. The sequence was collected from an adult who received the AZD1222 COVID-19 vaccine. CDR3 coding DNA: TGTGCCAGCTCGCCGCAGGGGGCTTCCTCCTACGAGCAGTACTTC. Protein: CASSPQGASSYEQYF.